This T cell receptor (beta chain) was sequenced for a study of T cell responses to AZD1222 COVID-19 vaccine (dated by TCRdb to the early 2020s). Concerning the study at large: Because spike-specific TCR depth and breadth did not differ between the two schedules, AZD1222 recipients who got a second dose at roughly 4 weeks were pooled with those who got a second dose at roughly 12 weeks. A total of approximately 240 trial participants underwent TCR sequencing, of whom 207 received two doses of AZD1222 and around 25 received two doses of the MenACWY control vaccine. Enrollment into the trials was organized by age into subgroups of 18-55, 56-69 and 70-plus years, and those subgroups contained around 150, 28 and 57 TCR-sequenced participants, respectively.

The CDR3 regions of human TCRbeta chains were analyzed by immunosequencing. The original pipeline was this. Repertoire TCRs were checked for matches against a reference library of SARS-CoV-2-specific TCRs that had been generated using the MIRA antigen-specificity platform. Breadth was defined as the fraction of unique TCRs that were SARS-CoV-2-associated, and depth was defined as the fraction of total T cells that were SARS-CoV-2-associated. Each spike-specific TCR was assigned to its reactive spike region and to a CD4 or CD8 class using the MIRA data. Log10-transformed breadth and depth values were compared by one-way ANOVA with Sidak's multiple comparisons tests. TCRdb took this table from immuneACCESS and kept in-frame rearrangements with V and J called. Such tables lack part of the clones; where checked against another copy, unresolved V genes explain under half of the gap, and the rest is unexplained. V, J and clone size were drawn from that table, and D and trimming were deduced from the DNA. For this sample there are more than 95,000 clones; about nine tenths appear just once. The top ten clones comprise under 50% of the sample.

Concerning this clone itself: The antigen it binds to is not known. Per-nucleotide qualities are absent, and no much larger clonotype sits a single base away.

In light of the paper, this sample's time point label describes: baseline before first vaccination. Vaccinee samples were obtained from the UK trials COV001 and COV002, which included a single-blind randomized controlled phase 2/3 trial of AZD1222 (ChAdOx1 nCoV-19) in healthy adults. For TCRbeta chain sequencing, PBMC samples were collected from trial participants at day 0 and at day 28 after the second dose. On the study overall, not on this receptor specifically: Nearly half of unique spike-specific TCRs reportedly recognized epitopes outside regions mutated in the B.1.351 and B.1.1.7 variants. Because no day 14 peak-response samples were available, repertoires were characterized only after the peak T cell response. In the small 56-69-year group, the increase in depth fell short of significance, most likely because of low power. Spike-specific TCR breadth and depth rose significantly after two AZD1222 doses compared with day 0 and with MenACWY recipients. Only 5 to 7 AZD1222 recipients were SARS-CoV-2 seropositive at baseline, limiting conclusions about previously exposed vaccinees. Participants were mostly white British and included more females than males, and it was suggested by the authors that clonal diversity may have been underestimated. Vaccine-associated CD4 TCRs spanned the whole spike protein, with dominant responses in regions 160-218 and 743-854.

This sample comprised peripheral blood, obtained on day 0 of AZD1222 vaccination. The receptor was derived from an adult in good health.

The DNA sequence is given as TGTGCCAGCAGCTCCGGATTTGCTAACTATGGCTACACCTTC. It encodes CASSSGFANYGYTF. Recombination linked TRBV5-4 to TRBJ1-2, with the D gene not confidently named. The germline V gene (reference sequence) supplies CDR1 SGHNT and CDR2 YYREEE. The CDR3 spans 14 residues, from the cysteine through the phenylalanine. The CDR3 DNA has 42 bases and is translated from base 1. V and J lose 3 bases and 0 bases, and a span of 9 bases separates them.